Listed below are T cell receptor beta chains from one sample, sequenced in a study of cytomegalovirus exposure and HLA in healthy donors. Assay used: immunoSEQ multiplex PCR; TCRdb lists only in-frame clones, some missing. The data show some 140,000 clones, roughly 80% seen once. The sequenced sample consisted of PBMCs. Every receptor here comes from a woman aged 40 to 49 in good health and CMV-seronegative. The CDR3 runs from the conserved cysteine through the conserved F or W. A D gene is named only where the DNA matches it firmly. Size tells how often a clone was seen (once, few, many) or the class of an expanded clone, and some rows leave it out.

v_gene	j_gene	abundance	d_gene	CDR3nt	CDR3aa
TRBV6-6	TRBJ2-1	-	-	TGTGCCAGCAGTTACCATAGGGGCCAGAATGAGCAGTTCTTC	CASSYHRGQNEQFF
TRBV10-1	TRBJ2-4	-	TRBD2	TGCGCCAGCAAGGCTAGCGGGATTGTTGCCAAAAACATTCAGTACTTC	CASKASGIVAKNIQYF
TRBV6-6	TRBJ1-1	-	TRBD1	TGTGCCAGCAGTTACGGGACAGCCAACACTGAAGCTTTCTTT	CASSYGTANTEAFF
TRBV11-3	TRBJ2-3	-	-	TGTGCCAGCAGCTCGACTAGTCATCGCACAGATACGCAGTATTTT	CASSSTSHRTDTQYF
TRBV5-6	TRBJ2-3	-	-	TGTGCCAGCAGCTTGGCTGAGCGAAGAACGCAGTATTTT	CASSLAERRTQYF
TRBV29-1	TRBJ1-1	-	-	TGCAGCTCTAGGGGTCCAGGCGTGAACACTGAAGCTTTCTTT	CSSRGPGVNTEAFF
TRBV5-4	TRBJ1-1	once	-	TGTGCCAGCAGCTTGGCAGGGGACACTGAAGCTTTCTTT	CASSLAGDTEAFF
TRBV5-8	TRBJ2-5	-	TRBD2	TGTGCCAGCGGACTAGCGGGAGGCTGGGGGGAGACCCAGTACTTC	CASGLAGGWGETQYF
TRBV5-4	TRBJ2-3	-	-	TGTGCCAGCAGCGCCTCCGGGACAAGATCAGATTCGCAGTATTTT	CASSASGTRSDSQYF
TRBV6-6	TRBJ1-4	-	-	TGTGCCAGCAGTTTGGTTTCGGAACTGTTTTTT	CASSLVSELFF
TRBV7-9	TRBJ1-1	-	-	TGTGCCAGCAGCTTTGACAGAACGATTACTGAAGCTTTCTTT	CASSFDRTITEAFF
TRBV6-5	TRBJ2-7	-	-	TGTGCCAGCAGTTACTCGGGCGGGTCCTACGAGCAGTACTTC	CASSYSGGSYEQYF
TRBV5-4	TRBJ2-1	-	TRBD2	TGTGCCAGCACCATTTGGTTCCTAGCGGGAAACAATGAGCAGTTCTTC	CASTIWFLAGNNEQFF
TRBV12-5	TRBJ1-1	-	-	TGTGCTAGCCGGAGGGCAGGGCAAACTGAAGCTTTCTTT	CASRRAGQTEAFF
TRBV5-6	TRBJ2-1	-	TRBD2	TGTGCCAGCAGCTCAGAGCGGGAGGCCAATGAGCAGTTCTTC	CASSSEREANEQFF
TRBV14	TRBJ1-2	-	-	TGTGCCAGCAGCCAATCAGGGCTTGGTGGCTACACCTTC	CASSQSGLGGYTF
TRBV27	TRBJ1-6	few	TRBD1	TGTGCCAGCAGCTACAGGGGGTCTAATTCACCCCTCCACTTT	CASSYRGSNSPLHF
TRBV6-6	TRBJ2-2	-	-	TGTGCCAGCAGTACTCCGCGGGCCCACACCGGGGAGCTGTTTTTT	CASSTPRAHTGELFF
TRBV7-9	TRBJ1-4	-	-	TGTGCCAGCAGCTCGATCGGTCCCGAGGGAGAAAAACTGTTTTTT	CASSSIGPEGEKLFF
TRBV6-6	TRBJ1-5	-	-	TGTGCCAGCAGTTACTCAGGGGATAGCAATCAGCCCCAGCATTTT	CASSYSGDSNQPQHF
TRBV5-4	TRBJ2-2	-	TRBD2	TGTGCCAGCAGCTTGGCTAGCGGGAGGGTAGAAGAGCTGTTTTTT	CASSLASGRVEELFF
TRBV4-1	TRBJ2-1	once	TRBD1	TGCGCCAGCAGCCAAGAGGGACAGGGGGGGAATGAGCAGTTCTTC	CASSQEGQGGNEQFF
TRBV5-1	TRBJ2-5	-	-	TGCGCCAGCAGCTGGCAGGGGGAGACCCAGTACTTC	CASSWQGETQYF
TRBV5-1	TRBJ2-1	few	-	TGCGCCAGCAGCCGGGACTCAACAAGCTACAATGAGCAGTTCTTC	CASSRDSTSYNEQFF
TRBV6-1	TRBJ2-1	-	-	TGTGCCAGCTCAAGGGGAGGAGATGAGCAGTTCTTC	CASSRGGDEQFF
TRBV19	TRBJ1-2	few	-	TGTGCCAGTAGTATCCCCCAGAACTATGGCTACACCTTC	CASSIPQNYGYTF
TRBV10-3	TRBJ1-1	few	TRBD1	TGTGCCATTATACAGGGGCTTGGCACTGAAGCTTTCTTT	CAIIQGLGTEAFF
TRBV6-5	TRBJ2-4	once	TRBD2	TGTGCCAGCAGTTACTCTAGCTTTGGGGAGGGAAACATTCAGTACTTC	CASSYSSFGEGNIQYF
TRBV4-1	TRBJ1-2	-	TRBD1	TGCGCCAGCAGCCAAGGAGGGGGGGCAGGGGGCGATTTTGGCTACACCTTC	CASSQGGGAGGDFGYTF
TRBV2	TRBJ1-5	-	-	TGTGCCAGCAGATCTACAATTGGCAGGGGTGAACAGCCCCAGCATTTT	CASRSTIGRGEQPQHF
TRBV6-5	TRBJ2-1	-	TRBD1	TGTGCCAGCACCCGGGACAGTTCCTACAATGAGCAGTTCTTC	CASTRDSSYNEQFF
TRBV6-6	TRBJ1-1	-	TRBD1	TGTGCCAGCAGTACGGGGACAGGGGGCGCCTTT	CASSTGTGGAF
TRBV2	TRBJ2-7	-	-	TGTGCCAGCAGGGTCTACGAGCAGTACTTC	CASRVYEQYF
TRBV5-4	TRBJ2-7	-	-	TGTGCCAGCAGCGGACAGACCTACGAGCAGTACTTC	CASSGQTYEQYF
TRBV29-1	TRBJ1-1	-	TRBD1	TGCAGCGCTGCGGGACAGGGGGACACTGAAGCTTTCTTT	CSAAGQGDTEAFF
TRBV2	TRBJ2-3	-	TRBD2	TGTGCCAGCAGTGCCCAGCGGGGGGGCTTAGATACGCAGTATTTT	CASSAQRGGLDTQYF
TRBV6-5	TRBJ2-7	-	TRBD1	TGTGCCAGCAGAGGACAGGGGGTCTTACGGGAGCAGTACTTC	CASRGQGVLREQYF
TRBV10-3	TRBJ2-3	few	-	TGTGCCACGCTTACAGGGAACACAGATACGCAGTATTTT	CATLTGNTDTQYF
TRBV28	TRBJ1-2	-	-	TGTGCCTGGGCTGATAACTATGGCTACACCTTC	CAWADNYGYTF
TRBV30	TRBJ1-1	-	-	TGTGCCTGGACAGGGGAGGGTGGAGCTTTCTTT	CAWTGEGGAFF
TRBV6-4	TRBJ1-5	-	-	TGTGCCAGCAGTGAGGGCAGCACCAATCAGCCCCAGCATTTT	CASSEGSTNQPQHF
TRBV28	TRBJ2-3	-	TRBD2	TGTGCCAGCAGCCCAGGGACTAGCGGGGGTACAGATACGCAGTATTTT	CASSPGTSGGTDTQYF
TRBV5-1	TRBJ2-3	-	TRBD2	TGCGCCAGCAGCTTGTTCGGGGGGGCCCGTGCAGATACGCAGTATTTT	CASSLFGGARADTQYF
TRBV2	TRBJ1-2	-	TRBD1	TGTGCCAGCATAGAGGACAGGGGATATGGCTACACCTTC	CASIEDRGYGYTF
TRBV5-1	TRBJ2-3	few	-	TGCGCCAGCAGCTTCCGGGACTTATCCACAGATACGCAGTATTTT	CASSFRDLSTDTQYF
TRBV5-1	TRBJ2-1	few	TRBD2	TGCGCCAGCAGACTAGCGGTACACAATGAGCAGTTCTTC	CASRLAVHNEQFF
TRBV10-3	TRBJ2-1	-	TRBD2	TGTGCCATCAGTGAGTCTAGCGGGAGAGGGTCCTACAATGAGCAGTTCTTC	CAISESSGRGSYNEQFF
TRBV6-1	TRBJ2-1	-	-	TGTGCCAGCAGTGGAACTTACAATGAGCAGTTCTTC	CASSGTYNEQFF
TRBV11-3	TRBJ2-7	-	TRBD2	TGTGCCAGCAGCTTACTAGCGGGAGGGCCGGGGGAGCAGTACTTC	CASSLLAGGPGEQYF
TRBV5-1	TRBJ1-4	-	TRBD1	TGCGCCAGCAGCTTAGGACAGGGACCTAATGAAAAACTGTTTTTT	CASSLGQGPNEKLFF
TRBV5-1	TRBJ2-1	once	TRBD2	TGCGCCAGCAGTCCCCGGGAGGGGTTGTTAGGGAATGAGCAGTTCTTC	CASSPREGLLGNEQFF
TRBV5-1	TRBJ2-1	-	-	TGCGCCAGCAGCTCGGACAACCCTAGACAGTTCTTC	CASSSDNPRQFF
TRBV4-1	TRBJ1-1	once	-	TGCGCCAGCAGCCAAGTTCCGGAGGCCGCGATGAACACTGAAGCTTTCTTT	CASSQVPEAAMNTEAFF
TRBV6-1	TRBJ2-3	-	TRBD1	TGTGCCAGCTTGACAGGGGGAACGGGCACAGATACGCAGTATTTT	CASLTGGTGTDTQYF
TRBV5-4	TRBJ2-7	-	TRBD2	TGTGCCAGCAGCTTACCGGGACTAGCGGCCTACGAGCAGTACTTC	CASSLPGLAAYEQYF